This T cell receptor beta chain was captured in a study of blood T cell repertoires in COVID-19. As for the study in general: Sources were T cells, B-cell-depleted T cells, or PBMCs; the material itself was cDNA or gDNA.

In assigning cohorts, the study relied on participant-reported clinical history. In Cohort 3, a recovered donor had either two negative PCRs, clearance, or symptom resolution. The data were produced by immunoSEQ multiplex PCR, yet TCRdb's version contains in-frame clones alone and is incomplete. Here the sample spans over 200,000 clones, approximately 78% being singletons. Trimming left V 5 bases short and J 5 bases short, with 16 bases between. Germline V lookup: CDR1 SGHVS, CDR2 FNYEAQ. The CDR3 has 15 amino acids. This chain uses TRBV7-6 with TRBJ1-5; TRBD1 is a possible D gene (5 bases). Sequencing was performed on PBMCs or T cells enriched from blood (not recorded which). This receptor was identified in a man between 35 and 55 years old who had recovered from COVID-19. DNA of the CDR3: TGTGCCAGCAGCCGCCGGGGGGGGGTTGATCAGCCCCAGCATTTT. As protein: CASSRRGGVDQPQHF.